One and the same sample provided the 19 T cell receptor beta chains below, sequenced in a study of blood T cell repertoires in COVID-19. Using immunoSEQ multiplex PCR, the repertoire was profiled, and TCRdb retains in-frame clones only, with some absent. This table has roughly 250,000 clones, 70% to 90% appearing once. The sample comprised PBMCs or T cells enriched from blood (not recorded which). All receptors come from a woman between 40 and 55 years old with acute COVID-19.

In this sample, this clone turned up a few times. V and J are TRBV12-3 or TRBV12-4 and TRBJ2-5; D not certain. Trimming removed 5 bases at V and 0 bases at J, with 7 bases between. There are 13 residues in the CDR3. CDR3 region: CASSTRDQETQYF. The CDR3 region has the DNA TGTGCCAGCAGTACCCGGGACCAAGAGACCCAGTACTTC.

The genes are TRBV7-6 and TRBJ2-7; maybe TRBD2 (5 bases). The CDR3 length is 14 residues. Germline V gene sequence: CDR1 SGHVS, CDR2 FNYEAQ. V was shortened by 5 bases and J by 2 bases, with 13 bases between the two germline ends. CDR3 sequence reads: CASSPSTTPYEQYF. CDR3 nucleotides: TGTGCCAGCAGCCCCTCGACTACCCCCTACGAGCAGTACTTC.

This sequence joins TRBV2 and TRBJ2-1; a weak D match, TRBD1 (6 bases). V was pared by 7 bases and J by 6 bases, with 13 bases between. The CDR3 is 13 residues long. CDR1 is SNHLY, CDR2 FYNNEI, per germline. DNA for the CDR3: TGTGCCAGCAACAGGGTAGGGACCAATGAGCAGTTCTTC. Its translation: CASNRVGTNEQFF.

J is TRBJ2-3 and V is TRBV11-3; 9 bases agree with TRBD2. Losses at the gene ends were 1 base for V and 0 bases for J; bases not matched to a gene: 2. The CDR3 consists of 16 residues. Germline CDR1 and CDR2: SGHNT and YENEEA. The CDR3 reads CASSLGLAASTDTQYF. The CDR3 coding sequence is TGTGCCAGCAGCTTAGGACTAGCGGCTAGCACAGATACGCAGTATTTT. Full variable domain (rest looked up from reference TRBV11-3 and TRBJ2-3): EAGVVQSPRYKIIEKKQPVAFWCNPISGHNTLYWYLQNLGQGPELLIRYENEEAVDDSQLPKDRFSAERLKGVDSTLKIQPAELGDSAVYLCASSLGLAASTDTQYFGPGTRLTVL.

The genes are TRBV7-9 and TRBJ2-7, with D perhaps TRBD1 (5 bases). The CDR3 consists of 15 residues. The germline gives CDR1 SEHNR, CDR2 FQNEAQ (reference sequence). Trimming stripped 5 bases from V and 6 bases from J, with 20 bases between. The CDR3 protein is CASSTTTDYTPEQYF. The CDR3 DNA reads TGTGCCAGCAGCACAACGACAGATTATACGCCCGAGCAGTACTTC.

The rearrangement links TRBV24-1 to TRBJ2-1; 9 bases map to TRBD2. CDR1 is KGHDR and CDR2 is SFDVKD in the germline V gene. V lost 1 base to trimming and J lost 7 bases; unmatched junction nucleotides: 10. The CDR3 length is 17 residues. The CDR3 is CATSDLTSGRTRNEQFF. DNA for the CDR3: TGTGCCACCAGTGATTTAACGAGCGGGAGGACGCGGAATGAGCAGTTCTTC.

The chain joins TRBV6-5 to TRBJ1-6, with 7 bases matching TRBD1. J lost 4 bases, V lost 6 bases, and 6 bases had no gene match. The CDR3 is 15 residues long. The germline V gene has CDR1 MNHEY and CDR2 SVGAGI. The CDR3 spells CASRTGFGYNSPLHF. The CDR3 DNA is TGTGCCAGCAGGACAGGGTTTGGATATAATTCACCCCTCCACTTT.

The chain links TRBV7-9 to TRBJ1-1, with D unresolved. The CDR3 runs to 15 residues. The germline V gene has CDR1 SEHNR and CDR2 FQNEAQ (reference sequence). Trimming shortened V by 6 bases and J by 3 bases, and 17 bases separated the two germline ends. CDR3 region: CASSLSNSFDTEAFF. The DNA of the CDR3 is TGTGCCAGCAGTCTATCTAATAGTTTTGACACTGAAGCTTTCTTT.

This rearrangement joins TRBV19 to TRBJ2-7; D may be TRBD2 (6 bases). This CDR3 is 14 amino acids long. Trimming took off 4 bases at V and 7 bases at J, with 17 bases between the two ends. The germline V gene encodes CDR1 LNHDA and CDR2 SQIVND (reference sequence). In nucleotides, the CDR3 is TGTGCCAGTAGTAGGAGGGAGAGTCGCTGGGAGCAGTACTTC. Translating gives CASSRRESRWEQYF.

This sequence joins TRBV5-6 and TRBJ2-7, with 11 bases aligning to TRBD1. CDR1 and CDR2 (germline): SGHDT, YYEEEE. J was trimmed by 4 bases and V by 0 bases; bases with no gene match: 0. There are 14 residues in the CDR3. The CDR3 DNA reads as TGTGCCAGCAGCTTGGGGGACAGGGGGTACGAGCAGTACTTC. Protein: CASSLGDRGYEQYF. Full variable domain (rest looked up from reference TRBV5-6 and TRBJ2-7): DAGVTQSPTHLIKTRGQQVTLRCSPKSGHDTVSWYQQALGQGPQFIFQYYEEEERQRGNFPDRFSGHQFPNYSSELNVNALLLGDSALYLCASSLGDRGYEQYFGPGTRLTVT.

The chain combines TRBV7-6 with TRBJ2-7, with TRBD2 identical over 8 bases. This CDR3 spans 14 amino acids. V lost 5 bases and J lost 4; bases outside the gene matches: 7. CDR1 and CDR2 from the germline V gene are SGHVS and FNYEAQ. CDR3: CASSRSGRSYEQYF. Written as DNA, the CDR3 is TGTGCCAGCAGCCGCAGCGGGAGAAGTTACGAGCAGTACTTC. Full variable domain (rest looked up from reference TRBV7-6 and TRBJ2-7): GAGVSQSPRYKVTKRGQDVALRCDPISGHVSLYWYRQALGQGPEFLTYFNYEAQQDKSGLPNDRFSAERPEGSISTLTIQRTEQRDSAMYRCASSRSGRSYEQYFGPGTRLTVT.

This clone appeared once. V and J are TRBV9 and TRBJ1-4, with 9 bases fitting TRBD1. The germline CDR1 and CDR2 sequences are SGDLS and YYNGEE. V lost 4 bases, J lost 3 bases, and 4 bases stayed unmatched. The CDR3 contains 15 residues. CDR3 nucleotide sequence: TGTGCCAGCAGCATGGGACAGGGTTCTAATGAAAAACTGTTTTTT. Translation: CASSMGQGSNEKLFF.

The chain links TRBV12-3 or TRBV12-4 to TRBJ2-3; D gene uncertain. CDR3 length equals 13 residues. With 2 bases removed from V and 2 bases from J, the gap between germline ends came to 5 bases. Written as DNA, the CDR3 is TGTGCCAGCAGTTTACGCGTCACAGATACGCAGTATTTT. This codes for CASSLRVTDTQYF.

The chain has TRBV25-1 and TRBJ2-1; the match to TRBD2 covers 8 bases. Trimming at V came to 10 bases and at J to 0 bases, leaving 8 bases not matched to a gene. The CDR3 is 15 amino acids. Germline values: CDR1 MGHDK, CDR2 SYGVNS. This CDR3 reads CATNPGTSSYNEQFF. In nucleotides, the CDR3 is TGTGCCACTAACCCCGGGACTAGCTCCTACAATGAGCAGTTCTTC.

The V gene is TRBV19, the J gene TRBJ2-2; 11 bases agree with TRBD2. Looked up from germline, CDR1 is LNHDA and CDR2 is SQIVND (reference sequence). J gave up 5 bases and V 1 base, and 6 bases lay outside the gene matches. This CDR3 has 17 amino acids. CDR3 in DNA: TGTGCCAGTAGTATAGTAGGCCTAGCGGGAGGTACCGGGGAGCTGTTTTTT. Protein sequence: CASSIVGLAGGTGELFF. The whole variable domain, remainder taken from reference TRBV19 and TRBJ2-2, is DGGITQSPKYLFRKEGQNVTLSCEQNLNHDAMYWYRQDPGQGLRLIYYSQIVNDFQKGDIAEGYSVSREKKESFPLTVTSAQKNPTAFYLCASSIVGLAGGTGELFFGEGSRLTVL.

This rearrangement joins TRBV6-5 to TRBJ1-1; TRBD1 matches 7 bases. Trimming cost V 0 bases and J 4 bases; bases outside gene matches: 5. This CDR3 has 15 amino acids. Per germline, CDR1 MNHEY and CDR2 SVGAGI. The CDR3 DNA follows: TGTGCCAGCAGTTACTCGAGAAGGACAGGCACTGAAGCTTTCTTT. It encodes CASSYSRRTGTEAFF.

The rearrangement uses TRBV12-3 or TRBV12-4 and TRBJ1-6, with a tentative D call TRBD1 (5 bases). V shed 5 bases and J shed 8 bases, with 10 bases lying between them. The CDR3 has 13 amino acids. CDR3 region: CASSRQKDSPLHF. As DNA, the CDR3 is TGTGCCAGCAGTCGACAGAAAGATTCACCCCTCCACTTT.

In DNA form, the CDR3 reads TGTGCCAGCAGTGCCACAGGGGGGACTTCCTATAATTCACCCCTCCACTTT. Encoded protein: CASSATGGTSYNSPLHF. The chain carries TRBV28 and TRBJ1-6; 8 nucleotides align to TRBD1. Germline V gives CDR1 MDHEN, CDR2 SYDVKM. The ends lost 5 bases at V and 1 base at J; junction bases unmatched: 7. The CDR3 runs 17 residues.

The J gene is TRBJ2-1, the V gene TRBV7-8, with 10 bases identical to TRBD2. The germline CDR1 and CDR2 sequences are SGHVS and FQNEAQ. The CDR3 has 17 residues. V lost 5 bases and J lost 6; bases outside the gene matches: 13. The CDR3 region is CASSEPGTSVSINEQFF. The CDR3 DNA reads TGTGCCAGCAGCGAACCCGGGACTAGCGTTAGTATCAATGAGCAGTTCTTC.